This T cell receptor (beta chain) was recovered during a study of response to subunit inactivated influenza vaccine (dated by TCRdb to the late 2010s). Regarding the research as a whole: Deep quantitative profiling of the T cell receptor repertoire was used in the study to follow responses to a trivalent subunit inactivated influenza vaccine. Results the study describes overall, beyond this receptor: It was suggested by the authors that each seasonal influenza vaccination may recruit only a limited number of new T cells.

This clonotype was observed many times. The antigen it binds to is not known. No clone much larger than this one lies a single base away; base qualities are absent. Library creation used RT-PCR. The reads were generated on an Illumina HiSeq 2500. Through fastp at Q25 and MiXCR, TCRdb rebuilt clones from the public reads, retaining in-frame beta chains. Here each entry gathers all rows of one CDR3 protein and keeps the most common genes and DNA. The sample records over 750,000 distinct CDR3 sequences, less than 25% of which are singletons. The top ten clonotypes cover approximately 10% of the sample. Trimming removed 2 bases from V and 1 base from J; the gene matches leave 12 bases unexplained. The CDR3 has 19 amino acids, counting the end cysteine and phenylalanine. Only the CDR3 part of the read is kept: 57 bases, read in frame from the first base. The germline V gene provides CDR1 ENHRY and CDR2 SYGVKD.

Sequencing was performed on PBMCs from blood, taken approximately 5 days after vaccination. The TCR sequence derives from a man in his fifties or sixties who received an inactivated influenza vaccine. Donor details come from another sample of the same person, matched by shared clones. The sequence is built from TRBV10-3 and TRBJ2-1, with 9 middle bases fitting TRBD2. The CDR3 region: CAISEARYQREESYNEQFF. The DNA reads as follows: TGTGCCATCAGTGAGGCCAGGTATCAGCGGGAGGAGTCCTACAATGAGCAGTTCTTC.